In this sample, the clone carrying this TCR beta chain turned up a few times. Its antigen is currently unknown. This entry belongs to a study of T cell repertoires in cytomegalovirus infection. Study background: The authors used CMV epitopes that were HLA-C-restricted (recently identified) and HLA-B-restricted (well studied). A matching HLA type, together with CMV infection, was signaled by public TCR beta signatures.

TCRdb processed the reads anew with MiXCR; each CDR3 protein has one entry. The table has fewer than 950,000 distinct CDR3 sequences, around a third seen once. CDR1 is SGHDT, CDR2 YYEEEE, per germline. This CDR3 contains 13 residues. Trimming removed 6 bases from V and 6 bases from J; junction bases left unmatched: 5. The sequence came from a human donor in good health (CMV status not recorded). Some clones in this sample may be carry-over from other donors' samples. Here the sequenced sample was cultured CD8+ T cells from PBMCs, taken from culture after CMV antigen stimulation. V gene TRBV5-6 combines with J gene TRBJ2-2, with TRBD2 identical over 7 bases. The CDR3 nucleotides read TGTGCCAGCATCCTTACTAGCGCCGGGGAGCTGTTTTTT. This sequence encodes CASILTSAGELFF.